Below, 28 T cell receptor beta chains from the same sample are listed, as sequenced in a study of regulatory T cells in long-lasting Graves disease. Assembly of TCR beta libraries relied on iRepertoire HTBI primers together with Arm-PCR of CDR3 regions. TCRdb passed the multiplex PCR reads through MiXCR, listing each CDR3 protein once. The sample yields about 660,000 distinct CDR3 sequences, about 32% seen once. As for time point: persistent/refractory GD, antithyroid drugs over 5 years with positive TRAb. Scientists built the TCR library using RNA that was extracted from PBMCs. Sequencing was performed on peripheral blood mononuclear cells (PBMCs), taken when the disease was refractory, from a patient treated with antithyroid drugs. All receptors come from a female donor with Graves disease.

The rearrangement joins TRBV12-3 or TRBV12-4 to TRBJ2-2; either TRBD1 or TRBD2 may supply D (5 bases each). V was cut by 3 bases and J by 2 bases, with 10 bases left in between. CDR3 length: 15 amino acids. The CDR3 nucleotides are TGTGCCAGCAGTTTCAAGAGGGGAAACACCGGGGAGCTGTTTTTT. This gives the protein CASSFKRGNTGELFF.

The gene calls are TRBV12-3 or TRBV12-4 and TRBJ1-6, with TRBD1 matching 9 bases. This CDR3 spans 15 amino acids. With V trimmed by 4 bases and J by 5 bases, 3 bases remained unmatched. The CDR3 sequence is CASSWGTGNNSPLHF. The DNA for the CDR3 is TGTGCCAGCAGTTGGGGGACAGGGAATAATTCACCCCTCCACTTT.

This clonotype showed up just a few times. The chain uses TRBV20-1 and TRBJ1-5; perhaps TRBD1 as D (6 bases). The CDR3 runs 11 residues. Germline V gene data show CDR1 as DFQATT and CDR2 as SNEGSKA (reference sequence). V was cut by 3 bases and J by 8 bases, with 8 bases left in between. CDR3 sequence reads: CSASEGEPQHF. CDR3 sequence (DNA): TGCAGTGCTAGTGAGGGGGAGCCCCAGCATTTT.

This clonotype has only a few counts. The chain employs TRBV7-9 and TRBJ2-7; D gene unclear. CDR1 is SEHNR and CDR2 is FQNEAQ in the germline V gene (reference sequence). V lost 4 bases and J 4 bases, leaving 14 bases between the germline ends. This CDR3 contains 14 residues. The CDR3, as DNA: TGTGCCAGCAGCTCCCCTGTGGCAGCGTACGAGCAGTACTTC. Translated, it gives CASSSPVAAYEQYF.

The table lists this clonotype with a few counts. This chain connects TRBV15 to TRBJ1-1; 7 bases map to TRBD1. The germline V gene has CDR1 LNHNV and CDR2 YYDKDF (reference sequence). The CDR3 loop spans 15 amino acids. V shed 1 base, J shed 1 base, and the junction held 3 bases outside the gene matches. The CDR3 reads CATSRGQGWNTEAFF. In DNA form, the CDR3 reads TGTGCCACCAGCAGAGGACAGGGATGGAACACTGAAGCTTTCTTT.

The V and J genes are TRBV6-1 and TRBJ2-5; 8 bases are a match to TRBD1. The length of the CDR3 is 13 residues. CDR1 and CDR2 from the germline V gene are MNHNS and SASEGT. V dropped 7 bases and J dropped 9; count of bases not matched to a gene: 10. The CDR3 reads CASTTDRVGSQYF. The CDR3 coding sequence is TGTGCCAGCACCACGGACAGGGTCGGTTCCCAGTACTTC.

In the case of this clonotype: A read error may be the cause here, since a much bigger clone is one base away. Because the CDR3 is missing its conserved closing phenylalanine or tryptophan, this is likely a read error. V and J are TRBV2 and TRBJ1-1, with no clear D. CDR1 is SNHLY, CDR2 FYNNEI, per germline. Trimming took off 4 bases at V and 1 base at J, with 7 bases between the two ends. The CDR3 spans 13 residues. The CDR3 loop is CASSAWGNTEAFS. Here the CDR3 DNA reads TGTGCCAGCAGTGCCTGGGGGAACACTGAAGCTTTCTCT.

The CDR3 sequence: CASSVWTGGTTGELFF. CDR3 coding DNA: TGTGCCAGCAGTGTGTGGACAGGGGGCACCACCGGGGAGCTGTTTTTT. The chain links TRBV12-3 or TRBV12-4 to TRBJ2-2; TRBD1 matches at 11 bases. The CDR3 contains 16 residues. J lost 4 bases, V lost 5 bases, and 6 bases had no gene match.

The chain uses TRBV3-1 and TRBJ1-1; D might be TRBD1 (6 bases). V was trimmed by 6 bases and J by 2 bases, leaving 13 bases between them. The CDR3 consists of 14 residues. Germline values: CDR1 LGHDT, CDR2 YNNKEL (reference sequence). CDR3 in DNA: TGTGCCAGCAGTAAAGCAGGGGCCAACACTGAAGCTTTCTTT. As protein: CASSKAGANTEAFF.

The chain uses TRBV30 and TRBJ1-5; TRBD1 is a possible D gene (5 bases). The CDR3 extends over 16 amino acids. Germline values: CDR1 GTSNPN, CDR2 SVGIG (reference sequence). The ends were cut back, 0 bases at V and 2 bases at J, with 14 bases in the middle. CDR3: CAWSVGGAGGNQPQHF. The CDR3 nucleotides read TGTGCCTGGAGTGTGGGGGGAGCGGGTGGCAATCAGCCCCAGCATTTT.

The V call is TRBV24-1, the J call TRBJ2-7, with 9 bases aligning to TRBD2. Germline V gene sequence: CDR1 KGHDR, CDR2 SFDVKD. V was clipped by 8 bases and J by 4 bases; unmatched bases: 11. CDR3 size: 15 residues. CDR3 in DNA: TGTGCCACCATGCGCTCCGGGACTAGCAAGTACGAGCAGTACTTC. As protein: CATMRSGTSKYEQYF.

The chain has TRBV3-1 and TRBJ1-1, with TRBD1 as a possible D gene (5 bases). Germline V gene data show CDR1 as LGHDT and CDR2 as YNNKEL (reference sequence). This CDR3 has 15 residues. The germline V and J ends were trimmed by 4 bases and 3 bases, with 15 bases remaining between them. The CDR3 region is CASSLVQGVYTEAFF. The CDR3 DNA is TGTGCCAGCAGCCTCGTGCAGGGTGTTTACACTGAAGCTTTCTTT. Complete variable domain (other parts from reference TRBV3-1 and TRBJ1-1): DTAVSQTPKYLVTQMGNDKSIKCEQNLGHDTMYWYKQDSKKFLKIMFSYNNKELIINETVPNRFSPKSPDKAHLNLHINSLELGDSAVYFCASSLVQGVYTEAFFGQGTRLTVV.

This clonotype turned up a few times. The J gene is TRBJ2-1, the V gene TRBV2; a possible D gene is TRBD1 (5 bases). The CDR3 contains 15 residues. Trimming removed 4 bases at V and 4 bases at J, with 14 bases between. Germline CDR1 is SNHLY and CDR2 is FYNNEI. CDR3 protein: CASSVSGPTYNEQFF. The DNA for the CDR3 is TGTGCCAGCAGTGTGTCAGGGCCTACTTACAATGAGCAGTTCTTC.

The chain has TRBV6-5 and TRBJ2-2; D is uncertain. Trimming removed 0 bases from V and 1 base from J, with 6 bases in between. This CDR3 is 15 amino acids long. In germline, CDR1 is MNHEY, CDR2 SVGAGI. The CDR3 region is CASSYSTRNTGELFF. In DNA form, the CDR3 reads TGTGCCAGCAGTTACTCGACCAGGAACACCGGGGAGCTGTTTTTT.

CDR3 loop: CASSLARCGRHEQYF. CDR3 coding DNA: TGTGCCAGCAGCTTAGCGCGGTGCGGGAGGCACGAGCAGTACTTC. The rearrangement links TRBV7-6 to TRBJ2-7, with TRBD2 identical over 8 bases. CDR3 length: 15 residues. Germline loops: CDR1 SGHVS, CDR2 FNYEAQ. Losses at the gene ends were 0 bases for V and 5 bases for J; bases not matched to a gene: 6. Full variable domain (missing parts from reference TRBV7-6 and TRBJ2-7): GAGVSQSPRYKVTKRGQDVALRCDPISGHVSLYWYRQALGQGPEFLTYFNYEAQQDKSGLPNDRFSAERPEGSISTLTIQRTEQRDSAMYRCASSLARCGRHEQYFGPGTRLTVT.

In its sample, this clonotype was seen many times. The CDR3 here is CASSLLMIRNTEAFF. The CDR3 DNA sequence: TGTGCCAGCAGTTTACTTATGATTCGGAACACTGAAGCTTTCTTT. The chain uses TRBV12-3 or TRBV12-4 and TRBJ1-1; D gene uncertain. The ends were cut back, 2 bases at V and 1 base at J, with 11 bases in the middle. This CDR3 is 15 amino acids long.

The chain carries TRBV9 and TRBJ2-7; 9 nucleotides line up with TRBD2. Germline trimming cut 0 bases from V and 3 bases from J; bases unmatched to any gene: 4. The germline gives CDR1 SGDLS, CDR2 YYNGEE. The CDR3 is 15 residues long. The CDR3 protein is CASSVGTSDIYEQYF. The CDR3, as DNA: TGTGCCAGCAGCGTAGGGACTAGCGATATCTACGAGCAGTACTTC.

The chain recombines TRBV5-5 with TRBJ2-5; D not certain. The V gene lost 2 bases and the J gene lost 5 bases, with 7 bases spanning the gap. CDR3 length: 12 residues. Germline V gene sequence: CDR1 SGHKS, CDR2 YYEKEE (reference sequence). CDR3 coding DNA: TGTGCCAGCAGCTTCAGTGCGGAGACCCAGTACTTC. It specifies CASSFSAETQYF.

This chain links TRBV25-1 with TRBJ1-5, with 7 bases that match TRBD1. The CDR3 consists of 12 residues. Germline lookup yields CDR1 MGHDK and CDR2 SYGVNS. The J segment lost 9 bases and the V segment lost 8 bases, leaving 7 bases of the junction unmatched. Written as DNA, the CDR3 is TGTGCCAGCTCAAGGGGGCCATCGCCCCAGCATTTT. Its protein is CASSRGPSPQHF.

This clonotype was recorded many times. The rearrangement joins TRBV7-2 to TRBJ2-7, with D maybe TRBD1 (6 bases). The CDR3 has 14 residues. V was trimmed by 3 bases and J by 0 bases, leaving 9 bases between them. Per germline, CDR1 SGHTA and CDR2 FQGNSA. This CDR3 is CASSFTGSSYEQYF. As DNA, the CDR3 is TGTGCCAGCAGCTTTACAGGGTCCTCCTACGAGCAGTACTTC. Drawing the rest from reference TRBV7-2 and TRBJ2-7, the complete variable domain is GAGVSQSPSNKVTEKGKDVELRCDPISGHTALYWYRQSLGQGLEFLIYFQGNSAPDKSGLPSDRFSAERTGGSVSTLTIQRTQQEDSAVYLCASSFTGSSYEQYFGPGTRLTVT.

This clonotype has ten or more counts. The junction and the germline gene differ at one end; a read error may be behind it. This chain links TRBV5-1 with TRBJ2-7, with 7 nucleotides matching TRBD1. The CDR3 extends over 14 amino acids. The germline CDR1 and CDR2 sequences are SGHRS and YFSETQ. Here the CDR3 reads CASSLRQGSYEQYF. The DNA of the CDR3 is TGTGCCAGCAGCTTGCGACAGGGAAGTTACGAGCAGTACTTC.

A few counts support this clonotype. The chain couples TRBV6-1 to TRBJ1-1; 12 bases fit TRBD1. Germline V gene sequence: CDR1 MNHNS, CDR2 SASEGT. The V gene end was trimmed by 6 bases and the J gene end by 4 bases; junction bases not matched to a gene: 6. The CDR3 totals 15 residues. The CDR3 nucleotides read TGTGCCAGCAGGGGGACAGGGGGCCGGGGCACTGAAGCTTTCTTT. Protein: CASRGTGGRGTEAFF.

Note on this clonotype: This could be a read error, since a much larger clone is one nucleotide away. This sequence joins TRBV6-2 or TRBV6-3 and TRBJ1-2; D not certain. Per the germline V gene, CDR1 is MNHEY and CDR2 is SVGEGT. This CDR3 has 10 amino acids. CDR3 nucleotides: TGTGCCGGCAGTGAAACGGTGGGCACCTTC. This codes for CAGSETVGTF.

This chain links TRBV5-1 with TRBJ1-1; no definite D call. Germline CDR1 is SGHRS and CDR2 is YFSETQ. There are 16 residues in the CDR3. V was pared by 0 bases and J by 0 bases, with 12 bases between. CDR3 protein: CASSLAVAGMNTEAFF. CDR3 in DNA: TGCGCCAGCAGCTTGGCCGTAGCGGGCATGAACACTGAAGCTTTCTTT.

This clonotype was seen many times. The chain uses TRBV3-1 and TRBJ1-5; the D is unclear. The germline V and J ends were trimmed by 1 base and 2 bases, with 15 bases remaining between them. From germline, CDR1 is LGHDT and CDR2 YNNKEL (reference sequence). This CDR3 has 17 amino acids. The CDR3, as DNA: TGTGCCAGCAGCCAAGGTGTGTCTGACTGGGGCAATCAGCCCCAGCATTTT. This sequence encodes CASSQGVSDWGNQPQHF.

This chain uses TRBV29-1 with TRBJ1-2; no definite D call. The CDR3 loop spans 13 amino acids. V was clipped by 1 base and J by 3 bases, with 9 bases between them. Germline loops: CDR1 SQVTM, CDR2 ANQGSEA. The CDR3 DNA is TGCAGCGTTGAAGTTATAAGCGACTATGGCTACACCTTC. Protein sequence: CSVEVISDYGYTF.

This clonotype was observed many times. The chain is built from TRBV2 and TRBJ1-6; maybe TRBD1 (6 bases). Germline V gives CDR1 SNHLY, CDR2 FYNNEI. This CDR3 spans 14 amino acids. The germline V and J ends were trimmed by 2 bases and 7 bases, with 9 bases remaining between them. DNA of the CDR3: TGTGCCAGCAGTGAAACAGGGCGGAATTCACCCCTCCACTTT. Translation: CASSETGRNSPLHF.

This clonotype was observed at least ten times. The chain couples TRBV11-2 to TRBJ2-7; 9 nucleotides align to TRBD1. The CDR3 is made up of 14 amino acids. V shed 3 bases and J 4 bases; nucleotides not matched to a gene: 4. Germline values: CDR1 SGHAT, CDR2 FQNNGV. CDR3 region: CASSFRQGGYEQYF. DNA of the CDR3: TGTGCCAGCAGCTTCCGACAGGGGGGATACGAGCAGTACTTC.